What follows are 20 T cell receptor beta chains derived from one specimen sequenced in a study of radiotherapy plus CTLA-4 blockade in lung cancer. Here immunoSEQ multiplex PCR was the method, and the copy in TCRdb shows in-frame clones only, minus some. Of tens of thousands of clones listed, roughly 73% are singletons. The sample here was peripheral blood, taken from a patient treated with radiotherapy plus ipilimumab. All receptors derive from a human donor with non-small cell lung cancer who had stable disease on radiotherapy plus ipilimumab.

The chain uses TRBV2 and TRBJ1-2; possible D gene TRBD1, 6 bases. The CDR3 extends over 13 amino acids. Per the germline V gene, CDR1 is SNHLY and CDR2 is FYNNEI. Trimming removed 6 bases at V and 8 bases at J, with 16 bases between. The CDR3 loop is CASRGTGQSGYTF. The CDR3 nucleotides read TGTGCCAGCAGGGGAACAGGGCAAAGCGGCTACACCTTC. Supplemented by reference TRBV2 and TRBJ1-2, the full variable domain reads EPEVTQTPSHQVTQMGQEVILRCVPISNHLYFYWYRQILGQKVEFLVSFYNNEISEKSEIFDDQFSVERPDGSNFTLKIRSTKLEDSAMYFCASRGTGQSGYTFGSGTRLTVV.

The chain employs TRBV7-2 and TRBJ1-2; 7 bases align to TRBD1. V trimming: 5 bases; J trimming: 4 bases; junction bases outside the gene matches: 4. Germline-derived CDR1 and CDR2 are SGHTA and FQGNSA. The CDR3 has 13 residues. CDR3 in DNA: TGTGCCAGCAGCCTACAGGGGACCTATGGCTACACCTTC. It yields the protein CASSLQGTYGYTF.

This clone was observed a few times. The chain recombines TRBV11-3 with TRBJ1-2, with D possibly matching TRBD1 (5 bases). V dropped 2 bases and J dropped 7 bases, with 14 bases sitting between them. The CDR3 covers 14 residues. CDR1 and CDR2 (germline): SGHNT, YENEEA. The DNA for the CDR3 is TGTGCCAGCAGCTTAAGTGGGGGGAGCAGTGGCTACACCTTC. Translated: CASSLSGGSSGYTF.

The chain employs TRBV7-8 and TRBJ1-5; possible D gene TRBD1, 6 bases. CDR3 length: 16 residues. The ends were cut back, 5 bases at V and 7 bases at J, with 21 bases in the middle. The V gene's germline CDR1 is SGHVS and CDR2 FQNEAQ. This CDR3 reads CASSRDRTNPNQPQHF. Here the CDR3 DNA reads TGTGCCAGCAGCCGAGACAGGACCAACCCCAACCAGCCCCAGCATTTT.

The chain carries TRBV7-2 and TRBJ1-2; D is possibly TRBD1 (6 bases). This CDR3 is built from 14 residues. CDR1 is SGHTA, CDR2 FQGNSA, per germline. Trimming shortened V by 6 bases and J by 0 bases, and 11 bases separated the two germline ends. This chain's CDR3 is CASRFRGANYGYTF. DNA for the CDR3: TGTGCCAGCAGGTTCAGGGGAGCTAACTATGGCTACACCTTC. The complete variable domain, with remaining parts taken from reference TRBV7-2 and TRBJ1-2, reads GAGVSQSPSNKVTEKGKDVELRCDPISGHTALYWYRQSLGQGLEFLIYFQGNSAPDKSGLPSDRFSAERTGGSVSTLTIQRTQQEDSAVYLCASRFRGANYGYTFGSGTRLTVV.

This clone was seen a handful of times. The chain uses TRBV10-3 and TRBJ2-3; possibly TRBD1 for D (5 bases). The CDR3 consists of 14 residues. V shed 9 bases and J shed 4 bases, with 17 bases lying between them. Germline loops: CDR1 ENHRY, CDR2 SYGVKD. The CDR3 sequence is CAMGPSSPPDTQYF. The DNA for the CDR3 is TGTGCCATGGGGCCATCCAGCCCCCCAGATACGCAGTATTTT.

This sequence joins TRBV6-1 and TRBJ1-4, with TRBD1 as a possible D gene (6 bases). Deletions cut 6 bases from V and 8 bases from J, with 16 bases between. The CDR3 covers 14 residues. The germline V gene has CDR1 MNHNS and CDR2 SASEGT. CDR3 nucleotide sequence: TGTGCCAGCAGCTACAGGGAAGACGGAGAAAAACTGTTTTTT. It translates to CASSYREDGEKLFF.

J is TRBJ1-5 and V is TRBV2; the match to TRBD1 covers 8 bases. Losses at the gene ends were 5 bases for V and 1 base for J; bases not matched to a gene: 1. Germline V gene data show CDR1 as SNHLY and CDR2 as FYNNEI. This CDR3 contains 14 residues. The CDR3 reads CASSWTGSNQPQHF. The DNA of the CDR3 is TGTGCCAGCAGTTGGACAGGGAGCAATCAGCCCCAGCATTTT. The full variable domain, in which reference TRBV2 and TRBJ1-5 provide the parts outside the CDR3, is EPEVTQTPSHQVTQMGQEVILRCVPISNHLYFYWYRQILGQKVEFLVSFYNNEISEKSEIFDDQFSVERPDGSNFTLKIRSTKLEDSAMYFCASSWTGSNQPQHFGDGTRLSIL.

The genes are TRBV11-2 and TRBJ1-4, with D possibly being TRBD1 (5 bases). Looked up from germline, CDR1 is SGHAT and CDR2 is FQNNGV. V was trimmed by 2 bases and J by 4 bases, leaving 8 bases between them. The CDR3 contains 14 residues. In DNA form, the CDR3 reads TGTGCCAGCAGCTTAACGGGGCTTAATGAAAAACTGTTTTTT. This encodes CASSLTGLNEKLFF.

The chain uses TRBV9 and TRBJ2-1; TRBD1 matches at 7 bases. V was clipped by 3 bases and J by 0 bases; unmatched bases: 3. Per germline, CDR1 SGDLS and CDR2 YYNGEE. The CDR3 spans 15 residues. CDR3 nucleotides: TGTGCCAGCAGCGCGGGACAGAGCTCCTACAATGAGCAGTTCTTC. Encoded protein: CASSAGQSSYNEQFF.

Only a few counts were recorded for this clone. V and J are TRBV7-9 and TRBJ2-2, with 7 bases aligning to TRBD2. The J segment lost 5 bases and the V segment lost 7 bases, leaving 10 bases of the junction unmatched. Germline CDR1 SEHNR, CDR2 FQNEAQ (reference sequence). There are 15 residues in the CDR3. CDR3 protein: CASIGGVSATGELFF. The DNA of the CDR3 is TGTGCCAGCATTGGGGGGGTCTCGGCGACCGGGGAGCTGTTTTTT. Looking up the rest from reference TRBV7-9 and TRBJ2-2 gives the full variable domain: DTGVSQNPRHKITKRGQNVTFRCDPISEHNRLYWYRQTLGQGPEFLTYFQNEAQLEKSRLLSDRFSAERPKGSFSTLEIQRTEQGDSAMYLCASIGGVSATGELFFGEGSRLTVL.

This sequence joins TRBV6-1 and TRBJ2-5, with D perhaps being TRBD1 or TRBD2 (5 bases each). Germline V CDR1 and CDR2: MNHNS, SASEGT. This CDR3 has 12 residues. V shed 5 bases and J shed 5 bases, with 9 bases lying between them. The CDR3 DNA reads TGTGCCAGCAGTTGGGGCGGGGAGACCCAGTACTTC. It is translated as CASSWGGETQYF.

The chain has TRBV28 and TRBJ1-1, with 7 bases identical to TRBD1. The CDR3 has 18 amino acids. The germline V gene encodes CDR1 MDHEN and CDR2 SYDVKM. V shed 3 bases, J shed 1 base, and the junction held 14 bases outside the gene matches. The CDR3 nucleotides read TGTGCCAGCAGTTTGGGCTGGGGGGCAGGGGGAAGGAACACTGAAGCTTTCTTT. It translates to CASSLGWGAGGRNTEAFF.

This sequence joins TRBV28 and TRBJ2-1; TRBD2 agrees at 10 bases. The CDR3 spans 15 residues. Germline CDR1 and CDR2: MDHEN and SYDVKM. V lost 4 bases to trimming and J lost 7 bases; unmatched junction nucleotides: 7. The CDR3 DNA sequence: TGTGCCAGCAGTTCTCTAGCGGGAGCTAAAAATGAGCAGTTCTTC. Protein product: CASSSLAGAKNEQFF.

In its sample, this clone was seen a few times. The chain combines TRBV7-2 with TRBJ2-3; 9 nucleotides line up with TRBD2. The length of the CDR3 is 19 residues. After removal of 5 bases from V and 3 bases from J, the junction contained 18 bases not matched to a gene. The V gene's germline CDR1 is SGHTA and CDR2 FQGNSA. CDR3 sequence: CASSASGLAGTYGTDTQYF. For the CDR3, the DNA is TGTGCCAGCAGCGCCTCGGGGCTAGCGGGAACTTATGGAACAGATACGCAGTATTTT.

The chain is built from TRBV6-5 and TRBJ2-7; D remains ambiguous. The V end lost 4 bases, the J end lost 1 base, and 14 bases lay between the germline ends. Germline CDR1 reads MNHEY; CDR2 reads SVGAGI. The length of the CDR3 is 15 residues. Here the CDR3 reads CASSLDTTRSYEQYF. The CDR3 coding sequence is TGTGCCAGCAGTTTAGACACGACTCGTTCCTACGAGCAGTACTTC.

This rearrangement joins TRBV27 to TRBJ2-1, with TRBD2 identical over 10 bases. V was clipped by 6 bases and J by 4 bases; unmatched bases: 3. The germline CDR1 and CDR2 sequences are MNHEY and SMNVEV (reference sequence). This CDR3 is built from 14 residues. The CDR3 here is CASRRTSGYNEQFF. The CDR3 nucleotides are TGTGCCAGCAGGAGGACTAGCGGATACAATGAGCAGTTCTTC.

The gene calls are TRBV7-9 and TRBJ1-4; D gene unclear. Germline V gene lookup returns CDR1 SEHNR and CDR2 FQNEAQ (reference sequence). The CDR3 length is 13 residues. Trimming took off 5 bases at V and 7 bases at J, with 11 bases between the two ends. The CDR3 bases are TGTGCCAGCAGCCCCGTCCCGAGTGAAAAACTGTTTTTT. Its translation is CASSPVPSEKLFF.

The J gene is TRBJ1-4, the V gene TRBV29-1, with 7 bases aligning to TRBD1. The trim removed 5 bases at V and 8 bases at J, leaving 11 bases unmatched. The CDR3 is made up of 14 amino acids. CDR1 and CDR2 from the germline V gene are SQVTM and ANQGSEA. The CDR3 region has the DNA TGCAGCGTTCAAAAGGGGTCAGGGGGGGAAAAACTGTTTTTT. Its protein product is CSVQKGSGGEKLFF.

The chain is built from TRBV29-1 and TRBJ2-2; D remains unclear. With 5 bases removed from V and 2 bases from J, the gap between germline ends came to 12 bases. This CDR3 contains 14 residues. CDR1 is SQVTM and CDR2 is ANQGSEA in the germline V gene. The CDR3 is CSVSGETNTGELFF. In DNA form, the CDR3 reads TGCAGCGTTTCTGGGGAAACAAACACCGGGGAGCTGTTTTTT.